This T cell receptor (beta chain) was identified during a study of CD8+ T cells in alopecia areata. Study-level background: Patients in the treated group were given tofacitinib by mouth, 5 to 10 mg twice a day. Study observations and caveats: In patients, TCRs were shared less clearly than in mice, and HLA may possibly be involved. Normal-skin resident alphabeta T cells also appear among scalp sample sequences. Lesional scalp exceeded normal scalp in clonality, especially in alopecia totalis/universalis.

This clone came up a few times. The antigen is unknown. CDR3 length: 14 residues. V was pared by 7 bases and J by 5 bases, with 15 bases between. The V gene's germline CDR1 is SNHLY and CDR2 FYNNEI. cDNA serving as the sequencing template came from extracted, reverse transcribed RNA. Using immunoSEQ multiplex PCR, the repertoire was profiled, and TCRdb retains in-frame clones only, with some absent. The sample lists about 170,000 clones, approximately 70% seen once, with approximately 10% in the top ten. Sequenced here: CD8+ T cells sorted from blood, sampled at week 0. The clonotype was recovered from a human donor with alopecia areata. J is TRBJ1-5 and V is TRBV2; D is possibly TRBD1 (6 bases). In DNA form, the CDR3 reads TGTGCCAGCAACTGGGACACCGAAGATCAGCCCCAGCATTTT. Its translation is CASNWDTEDQPQHF.